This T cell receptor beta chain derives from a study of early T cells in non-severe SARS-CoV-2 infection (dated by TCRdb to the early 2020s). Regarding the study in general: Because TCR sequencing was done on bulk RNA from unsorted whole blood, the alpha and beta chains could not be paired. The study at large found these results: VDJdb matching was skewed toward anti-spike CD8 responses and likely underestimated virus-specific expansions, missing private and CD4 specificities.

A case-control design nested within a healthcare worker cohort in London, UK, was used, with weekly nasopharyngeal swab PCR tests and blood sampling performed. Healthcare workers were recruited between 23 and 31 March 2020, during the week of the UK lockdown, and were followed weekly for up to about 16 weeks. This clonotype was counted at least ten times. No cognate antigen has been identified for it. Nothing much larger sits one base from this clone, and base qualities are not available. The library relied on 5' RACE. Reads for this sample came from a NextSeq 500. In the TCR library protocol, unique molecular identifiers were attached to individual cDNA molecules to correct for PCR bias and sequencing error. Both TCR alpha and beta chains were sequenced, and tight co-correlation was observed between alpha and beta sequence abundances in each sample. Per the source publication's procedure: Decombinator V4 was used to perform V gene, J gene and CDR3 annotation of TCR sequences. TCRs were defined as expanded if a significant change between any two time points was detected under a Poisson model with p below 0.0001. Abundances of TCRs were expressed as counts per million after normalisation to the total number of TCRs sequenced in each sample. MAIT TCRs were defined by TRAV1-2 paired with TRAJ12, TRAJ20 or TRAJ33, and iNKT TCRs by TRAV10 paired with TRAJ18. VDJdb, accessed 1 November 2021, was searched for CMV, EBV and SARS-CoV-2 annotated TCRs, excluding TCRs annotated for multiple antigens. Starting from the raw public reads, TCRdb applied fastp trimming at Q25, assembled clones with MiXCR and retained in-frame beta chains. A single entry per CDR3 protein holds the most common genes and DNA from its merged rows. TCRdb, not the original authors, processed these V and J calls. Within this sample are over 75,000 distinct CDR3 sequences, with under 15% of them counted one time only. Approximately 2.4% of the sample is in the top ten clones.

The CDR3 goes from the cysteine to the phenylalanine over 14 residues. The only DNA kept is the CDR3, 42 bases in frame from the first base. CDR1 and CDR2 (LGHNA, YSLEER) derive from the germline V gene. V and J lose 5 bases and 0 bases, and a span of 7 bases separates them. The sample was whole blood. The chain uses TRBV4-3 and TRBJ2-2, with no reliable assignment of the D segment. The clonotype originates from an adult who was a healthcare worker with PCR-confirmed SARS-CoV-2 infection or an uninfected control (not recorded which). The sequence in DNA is TGCGCCAGCAGCGGGCGAGCGAACACCGGGGAGCTGTTTTTT. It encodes CASSGRANTGELFF.